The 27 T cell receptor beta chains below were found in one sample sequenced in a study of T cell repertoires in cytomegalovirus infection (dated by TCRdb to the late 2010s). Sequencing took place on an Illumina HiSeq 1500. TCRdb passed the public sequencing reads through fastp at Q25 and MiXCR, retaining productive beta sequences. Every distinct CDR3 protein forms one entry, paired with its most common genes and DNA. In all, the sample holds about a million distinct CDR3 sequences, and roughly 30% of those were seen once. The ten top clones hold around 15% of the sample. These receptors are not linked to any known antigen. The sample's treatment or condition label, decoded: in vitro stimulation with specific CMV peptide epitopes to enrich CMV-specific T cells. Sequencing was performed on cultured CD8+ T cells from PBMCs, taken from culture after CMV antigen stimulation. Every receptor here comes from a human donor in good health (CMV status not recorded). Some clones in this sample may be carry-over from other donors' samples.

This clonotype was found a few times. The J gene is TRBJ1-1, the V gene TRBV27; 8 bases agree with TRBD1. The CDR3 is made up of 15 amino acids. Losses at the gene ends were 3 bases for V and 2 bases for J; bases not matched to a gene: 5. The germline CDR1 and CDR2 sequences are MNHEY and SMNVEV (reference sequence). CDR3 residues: CASSFQTGVNTEAFF. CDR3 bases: TGTGCCAGCAGTTTCCAGACAGGGGTAAACACTGAAGCTTTCTTT.

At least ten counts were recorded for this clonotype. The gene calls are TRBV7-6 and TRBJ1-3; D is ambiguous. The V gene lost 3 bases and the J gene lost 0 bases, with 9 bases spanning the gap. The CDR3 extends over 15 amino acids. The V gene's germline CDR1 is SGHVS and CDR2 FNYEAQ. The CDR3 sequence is CASSLGRSSGNTIYF. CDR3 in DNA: TGTGCCAGCAGCTTGGGCAGGAGCTCTGGAAACACCATATATTTT.

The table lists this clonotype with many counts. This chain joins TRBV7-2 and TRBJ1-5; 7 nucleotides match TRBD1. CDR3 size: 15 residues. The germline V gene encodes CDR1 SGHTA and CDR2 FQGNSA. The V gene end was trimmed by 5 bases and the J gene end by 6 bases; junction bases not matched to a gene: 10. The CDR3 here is CASSQDRTFGQPQHF. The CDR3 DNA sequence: TGTGCCAGCAGCCAGGACAGGACTTTTGGTCAGCCCCAGCATTTT.

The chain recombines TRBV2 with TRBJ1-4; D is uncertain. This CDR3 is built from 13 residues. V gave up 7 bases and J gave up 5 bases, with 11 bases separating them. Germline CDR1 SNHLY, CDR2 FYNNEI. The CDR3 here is CASKGRKNEKLFF. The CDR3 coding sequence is TGTGCCAGCAAGGGCAGAAAGAATGAAAAACTGTTTTTT.

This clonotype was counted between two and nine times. The CDR3 protein is CASSYSDWEAKNIQYF. Here the CDR3 DNA reads TGTGCCAGCAGTTACTCGGATTGGGAGGCCAAAAACATTCAGTACTTC. The V call is TRBV6-6, the J call TRBJ2-4; D is possibly TRBD2 (5 bases). V lost 0 bases and J lost 1, with 10 bases in between. The CDR3 has 16 amino acids. Germline V gives CDR1 MNHNY, CDR2 SVGAGI (reference sequence).

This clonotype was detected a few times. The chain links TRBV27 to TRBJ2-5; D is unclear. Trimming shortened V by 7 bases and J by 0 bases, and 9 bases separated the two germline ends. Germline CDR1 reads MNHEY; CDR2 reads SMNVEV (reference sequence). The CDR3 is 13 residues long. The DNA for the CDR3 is TGTGCCAGCACTGGGCAGGACCAAGAGACCCAGTACTTC. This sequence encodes CASTGQDQETQYF.

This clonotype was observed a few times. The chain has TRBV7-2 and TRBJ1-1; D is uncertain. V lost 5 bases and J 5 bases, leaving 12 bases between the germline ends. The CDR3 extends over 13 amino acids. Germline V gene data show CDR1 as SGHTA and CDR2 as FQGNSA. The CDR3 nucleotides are TGTGCCAGCAGCCAACTATGGAGGACTGAAGCTTTCTTT. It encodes CASSQLWRTEAFF. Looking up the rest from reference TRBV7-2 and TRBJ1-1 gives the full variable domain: GAGVSQSPSNKVTEKGKDVELRCDPISGHTALYWYRQSLGQGLEFLIYFQGNSAPDKSGLPSDRFSAERTGGSVSTLTIQRTQQEDSAVYLCASSQLWRTEAFFGQGTRLTVV.

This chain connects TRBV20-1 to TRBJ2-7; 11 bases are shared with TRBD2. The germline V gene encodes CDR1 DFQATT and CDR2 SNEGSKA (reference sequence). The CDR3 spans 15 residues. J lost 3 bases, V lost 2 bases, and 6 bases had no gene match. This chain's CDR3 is CSARIAGGELYEQYF. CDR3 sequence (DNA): TGCAGTGCTAGAATAGCGGGGGGGGAACTCTACGAGCAGTACTTC.

The CDR3 protein is CAISAHGTANTGELFF. Written as DNA, the CDR3 is TGTGCCATCAGTGCGCATGGGACAGCGAACACCGGGGAGCTGTTTTTT. V usage is TRBV10-3 and J usage is TRBJ2-2; 7 positions agree with TRBD1. V shed 4 bases, J shed 0 bases, and the junction held 5 bases outside the gene matches. Germline V lookup: CDR1 ENHRY, CDR2 SYGVKD. The CDR3 is 16 residues long.

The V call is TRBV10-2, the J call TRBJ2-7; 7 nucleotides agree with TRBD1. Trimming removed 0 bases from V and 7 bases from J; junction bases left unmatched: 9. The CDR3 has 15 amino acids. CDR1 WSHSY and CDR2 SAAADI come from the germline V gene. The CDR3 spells CASSESGTVSGEQYV. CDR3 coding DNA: TGCGCCAGCAGTGAGTCGGGGACAGTCTCGGGGGAGCAGTACGTC.

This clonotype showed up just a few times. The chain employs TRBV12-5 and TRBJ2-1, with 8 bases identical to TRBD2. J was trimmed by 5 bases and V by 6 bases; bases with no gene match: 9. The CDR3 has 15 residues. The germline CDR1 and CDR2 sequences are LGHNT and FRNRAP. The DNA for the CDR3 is TGTGCTAGTGGCCCGGATGTAGCGGGGAACAATGAGCAGTTCTTC. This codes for CASGPDVAGNNEQFF.

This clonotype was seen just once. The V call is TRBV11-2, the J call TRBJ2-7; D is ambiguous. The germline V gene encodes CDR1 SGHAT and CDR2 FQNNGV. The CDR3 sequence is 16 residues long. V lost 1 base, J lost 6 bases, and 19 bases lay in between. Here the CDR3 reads CASSLVGIGPYGEQYV. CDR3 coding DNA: TGTGCCAGCAGCTTAGTGGGGATAGGGCCATACGGCGAGCAGTACGTC.

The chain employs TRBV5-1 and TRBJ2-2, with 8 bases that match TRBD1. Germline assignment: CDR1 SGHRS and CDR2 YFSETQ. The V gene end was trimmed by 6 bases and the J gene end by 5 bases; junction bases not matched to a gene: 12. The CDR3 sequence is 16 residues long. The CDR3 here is CASTPIEQGATGELFF. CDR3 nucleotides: TGCGCCAGCACCCCTATAGAGCAGGGGGCGACCGGGGAGCTGTTTTTT. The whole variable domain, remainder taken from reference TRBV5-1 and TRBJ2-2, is KAGVTQTPRYLIKTRGQQVTLSCSPISGHRSVSWYQQTPGQGLQFLFEYFSETQRNKGNFPGRFSGRQFSNSRSEMNVSTLELGDSALYLCASTPIEQGATGELFFGEGSRLTVL.

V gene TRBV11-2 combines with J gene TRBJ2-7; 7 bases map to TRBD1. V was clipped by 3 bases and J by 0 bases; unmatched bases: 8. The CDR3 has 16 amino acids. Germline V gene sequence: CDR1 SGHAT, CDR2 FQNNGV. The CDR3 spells CASSFRDSDASYEQYV. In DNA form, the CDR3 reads TGTGCCAGCAGCTTCCGGGACAGCGATGCCTCCTACGAGCAGTACGTC.

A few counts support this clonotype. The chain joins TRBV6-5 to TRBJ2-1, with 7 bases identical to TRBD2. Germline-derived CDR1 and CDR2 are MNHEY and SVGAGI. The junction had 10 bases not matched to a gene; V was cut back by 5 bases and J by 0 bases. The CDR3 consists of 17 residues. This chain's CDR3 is CASSLSSGFSSYNEQFF. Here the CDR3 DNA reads TGTGCCAGCAGTCTTAGTAGCGGGTTCAGCTCCTACAATGAGCAGTTCTTC.

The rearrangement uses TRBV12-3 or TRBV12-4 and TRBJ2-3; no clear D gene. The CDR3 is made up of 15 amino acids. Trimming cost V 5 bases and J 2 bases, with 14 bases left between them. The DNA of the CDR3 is TGTGCCAGCAGTCCCCTGGGCCTACTCACAGATACGCAGTATTTT. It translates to CASSPLGLLTDTQYF.

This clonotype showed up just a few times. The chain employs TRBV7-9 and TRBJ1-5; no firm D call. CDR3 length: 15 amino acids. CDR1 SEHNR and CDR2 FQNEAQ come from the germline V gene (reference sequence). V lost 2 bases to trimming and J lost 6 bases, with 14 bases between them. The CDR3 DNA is TGTGCCAGCAGCTTAAACAGCGGTTACGGTCAGCCCCAGCATTTT. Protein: CASSLNSGYGQPQHF.

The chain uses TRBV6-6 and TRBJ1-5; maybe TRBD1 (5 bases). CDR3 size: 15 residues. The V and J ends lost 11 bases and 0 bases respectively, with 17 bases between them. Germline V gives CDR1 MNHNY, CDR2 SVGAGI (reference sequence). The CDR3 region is CAGGEGPYSNQPQHF. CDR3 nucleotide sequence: TGTGCCGGGGGGGAGGGGCCCTATAGCAATCAGCCCCAGCATTTT.

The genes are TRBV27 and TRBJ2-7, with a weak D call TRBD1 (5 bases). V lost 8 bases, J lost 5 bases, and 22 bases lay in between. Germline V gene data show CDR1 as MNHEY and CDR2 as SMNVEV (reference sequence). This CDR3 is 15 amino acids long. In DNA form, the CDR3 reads TGTGCCAGCGCCCGAAGGGGCCGTTCCTTAGACGAGCAGTACTTC. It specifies CASARRGRSLDEQYF.

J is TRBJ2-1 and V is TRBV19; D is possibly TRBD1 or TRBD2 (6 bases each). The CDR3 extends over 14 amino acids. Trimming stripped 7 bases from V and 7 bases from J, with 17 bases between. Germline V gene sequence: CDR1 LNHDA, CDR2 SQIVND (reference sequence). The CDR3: CASTRGAQGNEQFF. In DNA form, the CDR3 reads TGTGCCAGTACAAGGGGGGCTCAGGGGAATGAGCAGTTCTTC.

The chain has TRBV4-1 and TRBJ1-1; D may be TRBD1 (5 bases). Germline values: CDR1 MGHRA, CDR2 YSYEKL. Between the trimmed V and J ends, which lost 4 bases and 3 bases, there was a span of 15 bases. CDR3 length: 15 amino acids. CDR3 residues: CASSRNGGGYTEAFF. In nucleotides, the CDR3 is TGCGCCAGCAGCCGGAACGGTGGGGGGTACACTGAAGCTTTCTTT.

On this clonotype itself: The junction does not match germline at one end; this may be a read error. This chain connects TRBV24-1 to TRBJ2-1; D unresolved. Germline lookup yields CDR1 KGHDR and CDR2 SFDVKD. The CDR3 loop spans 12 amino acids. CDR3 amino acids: CAASGEYNEQFF. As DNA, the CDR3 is TGTGCCGCCAGTGGCGAATACAATGAGCAGTTCTTC.

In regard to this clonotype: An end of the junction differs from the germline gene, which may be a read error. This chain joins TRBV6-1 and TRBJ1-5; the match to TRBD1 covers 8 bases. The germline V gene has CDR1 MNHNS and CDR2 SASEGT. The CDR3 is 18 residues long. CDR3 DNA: TGTACCAGCAGTCACGTCGTGAAATTCGGACAGGGTTATCAGCCCCAGCATTTT. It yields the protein CTSSHVVKFGQGYQPQHF.

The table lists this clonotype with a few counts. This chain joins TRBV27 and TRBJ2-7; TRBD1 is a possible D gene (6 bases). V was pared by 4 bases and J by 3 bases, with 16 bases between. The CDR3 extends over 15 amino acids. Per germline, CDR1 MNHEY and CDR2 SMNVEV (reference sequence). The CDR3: CASSSSTGSYYEQYF. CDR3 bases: TGTGCCAGCAGTTCATCGACAGGTTCCTACTACGAGCAGTACTTC.

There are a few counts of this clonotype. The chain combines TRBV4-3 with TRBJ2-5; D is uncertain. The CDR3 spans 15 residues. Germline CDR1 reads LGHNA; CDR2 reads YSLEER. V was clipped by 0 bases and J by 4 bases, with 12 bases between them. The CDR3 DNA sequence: TGCGCCAGCAGCCAAGATAAGGGTATTGGAGAGACCCAGTACTTC. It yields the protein CASSQDKGIGETQYF.

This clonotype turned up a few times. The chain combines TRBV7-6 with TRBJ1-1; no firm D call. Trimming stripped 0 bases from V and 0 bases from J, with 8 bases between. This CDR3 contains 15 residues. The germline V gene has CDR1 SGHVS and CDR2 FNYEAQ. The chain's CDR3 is CASSLANSMNTEAFF. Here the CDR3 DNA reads TGTGCCAGCAGCTTAGCGAACAGCATGAACACTGAAGCTTTCTTT.

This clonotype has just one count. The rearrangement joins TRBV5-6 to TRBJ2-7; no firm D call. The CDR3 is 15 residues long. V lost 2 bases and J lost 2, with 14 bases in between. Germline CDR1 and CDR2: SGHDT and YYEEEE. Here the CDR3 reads CASSFFSVSTYEQYF. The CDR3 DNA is TGTGCCAGCAGCTTTTTTTCCGTCAGCACCTACGAGCAGTACTTC.